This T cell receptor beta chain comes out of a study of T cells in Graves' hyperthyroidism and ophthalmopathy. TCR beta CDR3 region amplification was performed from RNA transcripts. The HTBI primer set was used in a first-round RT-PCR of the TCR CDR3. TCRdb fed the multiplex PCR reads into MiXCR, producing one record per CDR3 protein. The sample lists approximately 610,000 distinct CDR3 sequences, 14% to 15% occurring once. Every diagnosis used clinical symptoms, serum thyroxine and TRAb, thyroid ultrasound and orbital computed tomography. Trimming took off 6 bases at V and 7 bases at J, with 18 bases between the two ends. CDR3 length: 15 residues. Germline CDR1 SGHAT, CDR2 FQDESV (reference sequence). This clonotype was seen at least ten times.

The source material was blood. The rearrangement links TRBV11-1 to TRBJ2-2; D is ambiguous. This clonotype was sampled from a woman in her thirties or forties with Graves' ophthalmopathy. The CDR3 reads CASSSRLTLSGELFF. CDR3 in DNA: TGTGCCAGCAGTTCTCGGTTAACTTTGAGCGGGGAGCTGTTTTTT.